This entry concerns a single T cell receptor beta chain. The antigen is unknown. Researchers reported that TCR beta cDNA libraries carried unique molecular identifiers. TCRdb fed the PCR reads into MiXCR, producing one record per CDR3 protein. The sample holds approximately 730,000 distinct CDR3 sequences; 40% to 55% are singletons and the top ten take roughly 4.5%. V lost 0 bases to trimming and J lost 3 bases, with 13 bases between them. The CDR3 is made up of 16 amino acids. The V gene's germline CDR1 is LGHDT and CDR2 YNNKEL (reference sequence). The sample comes from a study of post-analysis software for immune sequencing data. Study-level background: Relapsing-remitting, secondary progressive and progressive-relapsing forms of multiple sclerosis all featured among disease courses.

Overall study findings and caveats: Multiple sclerosis patients had significantly lower normalized Chao1 diversity than controls. Several TRBV segments (TRBV5-6, TRBV5-1 and TRBV20-1 among them) occurred more frequently in patients than in controls.

The source is a girl between 10 and 17 years old with multiple sclerosis. Material: blood. V usage is TRBV3-1 and J usage is TRBJ2-3, with D perhaps TRBD2 (6 bases). The DNA of the CDR3 is TGTGCCAGCAGCCAAGATTTCGGGGGAAGGACAGATACGCAGTATTTT. Encoded protein: CASSQDFGGRTDTQYF.